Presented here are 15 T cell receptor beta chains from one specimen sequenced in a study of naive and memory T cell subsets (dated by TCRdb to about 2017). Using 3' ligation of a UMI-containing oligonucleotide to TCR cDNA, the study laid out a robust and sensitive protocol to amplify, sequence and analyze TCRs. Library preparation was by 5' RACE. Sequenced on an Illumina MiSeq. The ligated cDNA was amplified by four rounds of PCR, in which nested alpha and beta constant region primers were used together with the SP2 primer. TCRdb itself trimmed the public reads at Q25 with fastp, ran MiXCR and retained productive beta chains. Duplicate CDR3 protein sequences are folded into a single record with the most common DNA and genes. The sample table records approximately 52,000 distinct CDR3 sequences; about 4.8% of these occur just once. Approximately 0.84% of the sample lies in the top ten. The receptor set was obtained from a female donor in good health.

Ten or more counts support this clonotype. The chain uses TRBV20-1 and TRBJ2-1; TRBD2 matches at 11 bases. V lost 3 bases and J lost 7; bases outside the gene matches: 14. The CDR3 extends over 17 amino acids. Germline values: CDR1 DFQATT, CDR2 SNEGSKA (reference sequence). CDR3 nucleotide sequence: TGCAGTGCTAGGAACCCCCTACTAGCGGGAGTGCGTAATGAGCAGTTCTTC. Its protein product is CSARNPLLAGVRNEQFF.

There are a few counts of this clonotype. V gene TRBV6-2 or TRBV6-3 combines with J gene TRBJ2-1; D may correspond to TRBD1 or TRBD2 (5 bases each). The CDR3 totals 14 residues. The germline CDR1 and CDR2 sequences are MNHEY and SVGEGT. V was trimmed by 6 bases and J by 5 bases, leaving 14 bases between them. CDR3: CASSPRGRDNEQFF. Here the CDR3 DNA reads TGTGCCAGCAGCCCGAGGGGACGAGACAATGAGCAGTTCTTC.

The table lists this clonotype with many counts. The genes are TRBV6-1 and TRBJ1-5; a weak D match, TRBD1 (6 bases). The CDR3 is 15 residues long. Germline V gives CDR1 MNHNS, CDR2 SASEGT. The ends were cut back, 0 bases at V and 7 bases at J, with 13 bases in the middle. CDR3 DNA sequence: TGTGCCAGCAGTGAAGCGGCGGGGGGCGAGCAGCCCCAGCATTTT. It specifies CASSEAAGGEQPQHF.

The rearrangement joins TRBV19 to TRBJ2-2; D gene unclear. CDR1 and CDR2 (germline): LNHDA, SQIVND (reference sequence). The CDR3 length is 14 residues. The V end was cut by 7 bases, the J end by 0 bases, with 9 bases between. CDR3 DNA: TGTGCCAGTAATTTCTCCCCGAACACCGGGGAGCTGTTTTTT. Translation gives CASNFSPNTGELFF.

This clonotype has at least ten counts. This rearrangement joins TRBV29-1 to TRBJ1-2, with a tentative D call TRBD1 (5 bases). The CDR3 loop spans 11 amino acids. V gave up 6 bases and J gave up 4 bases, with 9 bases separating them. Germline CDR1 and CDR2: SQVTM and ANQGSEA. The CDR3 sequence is CSVKDSYGYTF. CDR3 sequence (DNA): TGCAGCGTAAAAGACAGCTATGGCTACACCTTC.

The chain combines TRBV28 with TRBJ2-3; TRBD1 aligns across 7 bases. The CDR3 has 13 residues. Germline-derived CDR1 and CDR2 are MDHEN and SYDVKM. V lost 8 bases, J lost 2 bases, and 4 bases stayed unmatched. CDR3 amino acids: CASHRGSTDTQYF. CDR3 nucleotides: TGTGCCAGCCACAGGGGTTCCACAGATACGCAGTATTTT. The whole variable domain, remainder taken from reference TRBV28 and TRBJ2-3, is DVKVTQSSRYLVKRTGEKVFLECVQDMDHENMFWYRQDPGLGLRLIYFSYDVKMKEKGDIPEGYSVSREKKERFSLILESASTNQTSMYLCASHRGSTDTQYFGPGTRLTVL.

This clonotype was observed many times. The CDR3 DNA is TGCAGCGTCGCCGTCCAGGGACAGTCCTACGAGCAGTACTTC. Residues: CSVAVQGQSYEQYF. V gene TRBV29-1 combines with J gene TRBJ2-7, with 7 nucleotides matching TRBD1. Looked up from germline, CDR1 is SQVTM and CDR2 is ANQGSEA. The V gene end was trimmed by 6 bases and the J gene end by 1 base; junction bases not matched to a gene: 9. This CDR3 contains 14 residues.

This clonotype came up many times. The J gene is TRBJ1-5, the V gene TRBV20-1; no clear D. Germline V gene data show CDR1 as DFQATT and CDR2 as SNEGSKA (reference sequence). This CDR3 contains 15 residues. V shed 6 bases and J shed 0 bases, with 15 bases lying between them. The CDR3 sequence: CSANDRVYSNQPQHF. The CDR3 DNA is TGCAGTGCAAACGACCGAGTCTATAGCAATCAGCCCCAGCATTTT.

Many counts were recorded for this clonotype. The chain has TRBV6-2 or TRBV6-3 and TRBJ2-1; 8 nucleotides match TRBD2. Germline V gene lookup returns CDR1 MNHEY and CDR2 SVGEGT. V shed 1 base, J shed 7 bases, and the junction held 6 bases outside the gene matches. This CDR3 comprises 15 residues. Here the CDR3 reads CASSYFPGGNNEQFF. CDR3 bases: TGTGCCAGCAGTTACTTCCCGGGAGGGAATAATGAGCAGTTCTTC.

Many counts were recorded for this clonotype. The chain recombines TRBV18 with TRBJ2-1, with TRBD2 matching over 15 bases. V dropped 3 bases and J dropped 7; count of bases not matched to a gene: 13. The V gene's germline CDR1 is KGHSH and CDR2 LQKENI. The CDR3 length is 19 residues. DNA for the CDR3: TGTGCCAGCTCACCCCTGACCGGACTAGCGGGAGGGCCAGTTAATGAGCAGTTCTTC. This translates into CASSPLTGLAGGPVNEQFF.

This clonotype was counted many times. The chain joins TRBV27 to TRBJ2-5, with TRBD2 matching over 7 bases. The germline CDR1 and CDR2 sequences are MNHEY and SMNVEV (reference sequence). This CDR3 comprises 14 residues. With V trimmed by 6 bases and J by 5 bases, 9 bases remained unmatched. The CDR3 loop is CASRTAGIGETQYF. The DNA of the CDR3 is TGTGCCAGCAGAACAGCGGGAATCGGGGAGACCCAGTACTTC.

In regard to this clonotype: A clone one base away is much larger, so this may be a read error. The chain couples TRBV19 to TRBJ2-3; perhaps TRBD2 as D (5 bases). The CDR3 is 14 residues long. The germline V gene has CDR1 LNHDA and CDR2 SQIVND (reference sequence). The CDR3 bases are TGTGCCAGTAGCCCCCCCTCGACTAAGCTTACGCAGAATTTT. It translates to CASSPPSTKLTQNF.

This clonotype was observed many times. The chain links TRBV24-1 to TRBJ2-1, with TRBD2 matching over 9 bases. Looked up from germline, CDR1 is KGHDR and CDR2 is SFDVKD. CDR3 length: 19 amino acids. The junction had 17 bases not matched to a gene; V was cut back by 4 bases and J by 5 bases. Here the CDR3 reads CATSDPGRTAAGGHNEQFF. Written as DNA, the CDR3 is TGTGCCACCAGTGACCCGGGCCGGACCGCAGCGGGAGGACACAATGAGCAGTTCTTC.

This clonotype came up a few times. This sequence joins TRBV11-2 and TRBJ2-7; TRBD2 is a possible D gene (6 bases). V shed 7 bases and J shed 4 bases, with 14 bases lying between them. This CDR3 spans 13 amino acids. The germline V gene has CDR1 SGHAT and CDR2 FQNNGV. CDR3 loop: CASTRTKGYEQYF. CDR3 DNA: TGTGCCAGCACCCGGACTAAGGGATACGAGCAGTACTTC.

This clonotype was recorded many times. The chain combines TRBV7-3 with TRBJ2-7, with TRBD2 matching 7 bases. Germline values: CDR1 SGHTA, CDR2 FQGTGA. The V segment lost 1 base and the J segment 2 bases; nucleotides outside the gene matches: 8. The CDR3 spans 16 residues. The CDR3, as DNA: TGTGCCAGCAGCTTAAGTGTTCCGGGGACTACCTACGAGCAGTACTTC. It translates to CASSLSVPGTTYEQYF.